The present entry profiles one T cell receptor (beta chain) with its context. The antigen it binds to is not known. No much larger clone is present one base from it, and per-base qualities are unavailable. The sample is drawn from a study of blood T cell repertoires in COVID-19 (dated by TCRdb to 2019 to 2021). For context, the study as a whole: Samples covering the acute and convalescent phases of COVID-19 were provided by collaborators in the United States, Italy and Spain. The dataset comprised deeply sampled blood TCRbeta repertoires from subjects exposed to, actively infected with, or recovered from COVID-19. Where available, HLA class I and class II types were obtained from metadata supplied by the sample provider rather than from assay-based typing. The sample metadata nearly always contained a de-identified subject ID, COVID-19 status, age in years and sex. The repertoires were made available in a free public database intended to serve as a resource for research on the immune response to SARS-CoV-2. The material from the prospective study consisted of cDNA or gDNA derived from T cells, B-cell-depleted T cells, or PBMCs. Samples came from the ongoing ImmuneRACE study (first 160 participants) plus 1,254 subjects from 6 global collaborators.

Sequences SGHTS (CDR1) and YDEGEE (CDR2) are obtained from the germline V gene. The CDR3, from cysteine to phenylalanine, totals 14 residues. Only the CDR3 region is kept as DNA, spanning 42 bases read in frame from base 1. Relative to germline, V is 0 bases shorter and J is 2 bases shorter, with 8 bases between their ends. The full study reports these points: The amount of clinical and demographic metadata varied by source and participant and was provided uncurated.

TCRbeta CDR3 regions were amplified from genomic DNA using the immunoSEQ Assay, a bias-controlled multiplex PCR. Per the original workflow: The number of nucleated cells in each sample was estimated from the amplification of reference gene primers within the assay. Sequence reads were collapsed and filtered to measure the absolute abundance of every unique TCRbeta CDR3 rearrangement. For each sample, productive Simpson clonality was calculated as the square root of Simpson's diversity index across productive rearrangements. TCRdb provides this immuneACCESS table in a form limited to in-frame rearrangements. Some clones are lacking; in checked studies, under half of them reflect an unresolved V gene, and why the rest are absent is not known. V and J calls and clone size are copied from that table; D and trimming were computed from the DNA. This sample holds under 250,000 clones; roughly 80% were observed only once. Together, the top ten hold about 4.8% of the sample.

Collaborating institutions collected whole blood in K2EDTA tubes following their own protocols. For TCRbeta analysis, collaborators shipped samples in one of three forms: frozen whole blood, isolated PBMCs, or DNA extracted from either of those sample types. The TCR sequence derives from a woman aged 70-85 years with acute or convalescent COVID-19. The specimen was peripheral blood. The chain employs TRBV5-8 and TRBJ1-2; no D segment can be confidently identified. Read as DNA, the sequence is TGTGCCAGCAGCTTGGGACATCTGAACTATGGCTACACCTTC. Its translation is CASSLGHLNYGYTF.